This TCR beta chain was recovered during a study of tumor T cells in aggressive B-cell lymphoma. Germline V CDR1 and CDR2: SGDLS, YYNGEE. CDR3 length: 16 residues. J gave up 6 bases and V 0 bases, and 8 bases lay outside the gene matches. Clones were read by immunoSEQ multiplex PCR, and TCRdb kept only the in-frame ones, dropping some. This table holds roughly 2,600 clones, approximately 90% found once. This chain uses TRBV9 with TRBJ2-1, with 8 bases that match TRBD2. The sequenced sample was tumor tissue. The origin of this receptor is an adult with diffuse large B cell lymphoma. Written as DNA, the CDR3 is TGTGCCAGCAGCGTAGGCCCGGGAGGGCCCGGCAATGAGCAGTTCTTC. Translating gives CASSVGPGGPGNEQFF.